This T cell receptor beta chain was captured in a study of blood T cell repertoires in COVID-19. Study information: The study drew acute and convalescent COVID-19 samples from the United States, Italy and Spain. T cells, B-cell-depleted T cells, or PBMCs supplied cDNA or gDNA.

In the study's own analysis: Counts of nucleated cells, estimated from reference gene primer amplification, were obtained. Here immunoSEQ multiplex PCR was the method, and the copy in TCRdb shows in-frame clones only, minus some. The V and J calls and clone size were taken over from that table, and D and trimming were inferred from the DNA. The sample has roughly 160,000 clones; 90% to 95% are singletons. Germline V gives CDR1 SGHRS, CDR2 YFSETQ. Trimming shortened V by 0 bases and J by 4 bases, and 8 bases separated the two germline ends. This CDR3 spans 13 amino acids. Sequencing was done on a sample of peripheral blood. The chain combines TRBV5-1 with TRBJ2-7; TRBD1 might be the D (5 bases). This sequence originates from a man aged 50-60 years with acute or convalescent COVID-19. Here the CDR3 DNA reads TGCGCCAGCAGCTTGGGAGACAGATACGAGCAGTACTTC. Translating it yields CASSLGDRYEQYF.